Following are 2 T cell receptor beta chains from one sample sequenced in a study of T cells in Graves' hyperthyroidism and ophthalmopathy. TCR beta CDR3 regions were amplified from RNA transcripts. The primer set for the first-round RT-PCR of the TCR CDR3 was HTBI. A single record per CDR3 protein comes from TCRdb applying MiXCR to the multiplex PCR reads. The sample has more than 550,000 distinct CDR3 sequences, roughly 17% seen once; the top ten hold roughly 15%. The sample was blood. The receptors here all came from a man between 50 and 59 years old with Graves' hyperthyroidism.

This clonotype was recorded at least ten times. The chain carries TRBV12-3 or TRBV12-4 and TRBJ2-2; D call uncertain. Trimming cost V 6 bases and J 4 bases, with 15 bases left between them. CDR3 length: 15 residues. CDR3 sequence reads: CASSYLGRSTGELFF. In DNA, the CDR3 is TGTGCCAGCAGCTACTTAGGACGGTCCACCGGGGAGCTGTTTTTT.

This clonotype was seen a few times. V is TRBV29-1 and J is TRBJ2-5, with 8 bases fitting TRBD2. Trimming removed 2 bases from V and 2 bases from J; junction bases left unmatched: 4. The CDR3 covers 14 residues. Germline CDR1 and CDR2: SQVTM and ANQGSEA. This CDR3 reads CSVELTSEQETQYF. As DNA, the CDR3 is TGCAGCGTTGAATTGACTAGCGAGCAAGAGACCCAGTACTTC.